These T cell receptor beta chains were read from a single sample in a study of post-analysis software for immune sequencing data. Using its own MiXCR run on the PCR reads, TCRdb lists one record per CDR3 protein. Altogether approximately 770,000 distinct CDR3 sequences are present, approximately 44% being singletons, with the ten largest covering 4% to 5%. The sequenced sample consisted of blood. The receptors here all came from a girl aged 10-17 years with multiple sclerosis. Both conserved end residues are part of each CDR3. Fields, in order: CDR3 DNA, CDR3 protein, V gene, D gene, clone size, J gene. The D gene is left open where the match is weak. Clone size, where shown, is once, few, many, or a class for clones that have expanded.

CDR3 DNA: TGTGCCAGCAGTGCTAGCGGGAAGTCCTACAATGAGCAGTTCTTC
CDR3 protein: CASSASGKSYNEQFF
V gene: TRBV3-1
D gene: TRBD2
clone size: .
J gene: TRBJ2-1

CDR3 DNA: TGTGCCAGCAGCTTGCACAGGATAAGACTATTAGGCGAGCAGTACTTC
CDR3 protein: CASSLHRIRLLGEQYF
V gene: TRBV7-8
D gene: .
clone size: .
J gene: TRBJ2-7

CDR3 DNA: TGTGCCAGCAATAGGGAGGGTACAGATACGCAGTATTTT
CDR3 protein: CASNREGTDTQYF
V gene: TRBV6-6
D gene: TRBD2
clone size: .
J gene: TRBJ2-3

CDR3 DNA: TGCAGTGCCCGCCTAGGGGGGAGACAGAACACCGGGGAGCTGTTTTTT
CDR3 protein: CSARLGGRQNTGELFF
V gene: TRBV20-1
D gene: .
clone size: .
J gene: TRBJ2-2

CDR3 DNA: TGTGCCAGCAGCTTAGGTGTGGGCGGCGCCGGGGAGCTGTTTTTT
CDR3 protein: CASSLGVGGAGELFF
V gene: TRBV7-6
D gene: .
clone size: once
J gene: TRBJ2-2

CDR3 DNA: TGTGCCAGCAGACCGGGAGGAAACATTCAGTACTTC
CDR3 protein: CASRPGGNIQYF
V gene: TRBV28
D gene: TRBD2
clone size: few
J gene: TRBJ2-4

CDR3 DNA: TGTGCCATCGACCGGACTAGCGGGAGTGGCGAGCAGTACTTC
CDR3 protein: CAIDRTSGSGEQYF
V gene: TRBV10-3
D gene: TRBD2
clone size: .
J gene: TRBJ2-7

CDR3 DNA: TGCGCCAGCAGCCCCCTATGGGAGCCACTAGCCAAAAACATTCAGTACTTC
CDR3 protein: CASSPLWEPLAKNIQYF
V gene: TRBV5-1
D gene: .
clone size: .
J gene: TRBJ2-4

CDR3 DNA: TGTGCCAGCAGTTATTCGGGTCTGCCCACAGATACGCAGTATTTT
CDR3 protein: CASSYSGLPTDTQYF
V gene: TRBV6-9
D gene: .
clone size: .
J gene: TRBJ2-3

CDR3 DNA: TGTGCCGGCAGCTTAGCCCCCAGGGCAGATACGCAGTATTTT
CDR3 protein: CAGSLAPRADTQYF
V gene: TRBV7-9
D gene: .
clone size: .
J gene: TRBJ2-3

CDR3 DNA: TGCGCCAGCAGGAGCGGGGGAAGAGACACTGAAGCTTTCTTT
CDR3 protein: CASRSGGRDTEAFF
V gene: TRBV5-1
D gene: .
clone size: .
J gene: TRBJ1-1

CDR3 DNA: TGCGCCAGCAGCCAAGAACCGGGACGTCACTACGAGCAGTACTTC
CDR3 protein: CASSQEPGRHYEQYF
V gene: TRBV4-3
D gene: .
clone size: .
J gene: TRBJ2-7

CDR3 DNA: TGCAGTGCTCCCAAGACGGCTCCCGGTGAGCAGTTCTTC
CDR3 protein: CSAPKTAPGEQFF
V gene: TRBV20-1
D gene: .
clone size: few
J gene: TRBJ2-1

CDR3 DNA: TGCAGTGCTAGAGACTCTAGCGGAGCCTCTCTCGAGCAGTACTTC
CDR3 protein: CSARDSSGASLEQYF
V gene: TRBV20-1
D gene: TRBD2
clone size: .
J gene: TRBJ2-7

CDR3 DNA: TGTGCTAGCAGCTTAGTAGGTGACACCGGGGAGCTGTTTTTT
CDR3 protein: CASSLVGDTGELFF
V gene: TRBV7-7
D gene: .
clone size: .
J gene: TRBJ2-2

CDR3 DNA: TGCAGTGCTAGGTGGCGGGATAACTATGGCTACACCTTC
CDR3 protein: CSARWRDNYGYTF
V gene: TRBV20-1
D gene: .
clone size: few
J gene: TRBJ1-2

CDR3 DNA: TGTGCCAGCAGCAAATCAGGGTACAGAGTGAGGCGGTGCTCCTACAATGAGCAGTTCTTC
CDR3 protein: CASSKSGYRVRRCSYNEQFF
V gene: TRBV21-1
D gene: .
clone size: once
J gene: TRBJ2-1

CDR3 DNA: TGCAGTGCTAGAGGGCTAGCGGGAGGCAATGAGCAGTTCTTC
CDR3 protein: CSARGLAGGNEQFF
V gene: TRBV20-1
D gene: TRBD2
clone size: .
J gene: TRBJ2-1

CDR3 DNA: TGCAGTGCTAGAGATAACCCCGGACTAGCGCTTTCCTACGAGCAGTACTTC
CDR3 protein: CSARDNPGLALSYEQYF
V gene: TRBV20-1
D gene: TRBD2
clone size: .
J gene: TRBJ2-7

CDR3 DNA: TGTGCCAGCAGCTTTGATAGCGGGAGCAGCGAGCAGTACTTC
CDR3 protein: CASSFDSGSSEQYF
V gene: TRBV7-9
D gene: TRBD2
clone size: .
J gene: TRBJ2-7

CDR3 DNA: TGCAGTGCTAGTAAGCGGACTATCGATGAGCAGTTCTTC
CDR3 protein: CSASKRTIDEQFF
V gene: TRBV20-1
D gene: .
clone size: few
J gene: TRBJ2-1

CDR3 DNA: TGCGCCAGCAGCTTGGGGGCGGCTAGCGGGAGTCTAAACAATGAGCAGTTCTTC
CDR3 protein: CASSLGAASGSLNNEQFF
V gene: TRBV5-1
D gene: TRBD2
clone size: many
J gene: TRBJ2-1

CDR3 DNA: TGTGCCAGCAGTGGGGTATTGGCGGGATTTAACACAGATACGCAGTATTTT
CDR3 protein: CASSGVLAGFNTDTQYF
V gene: TRBV2
D gene: .
clone size: .
J gene: TRBJ2-3

CDR3 DNA: TGCGCCAGCAGCTGGGGAAACTACGAGCAGTACTTC
CDR3 protein: CASSWGNYEQYF
V gene: TRBV5-1
D gene: .
clone size: few
J gene: TRBJ2-7

CDR3 DNA: TGCAGTGCTAGAGATCGGACTAGCGGGAGCGAGCAGTACTTC
CDR3 protein: CSARDRTSGSEQYF
V gene: TRBV20-1
D gene: TRBD2
clone size: .
J gene: TRBJ2-7

CDR3 DNA: TGTGCCAGCAGCACGATAGCTAGTTCCAATGAGCAGTTCTTC
CDR3 protein: CASSTIASSNEQFF
V gene: TRBV13
D gene: .
clone size: .
J gene: TRBJ2-1

CDR3 DNA: TGTGCCAGCAGCCCCCTCGGTAGCGGGAGGGCTGACGAGCAGTACTTC
CDR3 protein: CASSPLGSGRADEQYF
V gene: TRBV4-2
D gene: TRBD2
clone size: few
J gene: TRBJ2-7

CDR3 DNA: TGTGCCAGCAGCGTAGATATAGTTGGCGAGCAGTACTTC
CDR3 protein: CASSVDIVGEQYF
V gene: TRBV9
D gene: .
clone size: few
J gene: TRBJ2-7

CDR3 DNA: TGCAGCGTCCAGAGTGGGGGAGAGACCCAGTACTTC
CDR3 protein: CSVQSGGETQYF
V gene: TRBV29-1
D gene: .
clone size: few
J gene: TRBJ2-5

CDR3 DNA: TGCAGTGCTCGACCGGGACTAGCGGGAAACGGCCAAGAGACCCAGTACTTC
CDR3 protein: CSARPGLAGNGQETQYF
V gene: TRBV20-1
D gene: TRBD2
clone size: .
J gene: TRBJ2-5

CDR3 DNA: TGTGCCAGCAGTAAACTTAACAGGGCTGGTGAAAAACTGTTTTTT
CDR3 protein: CASSKLNRAGEKLFF
V gene: TRBV6-5
D gene: .
clone size: .
J gene: TRBJ1-4

CDR3 DNA: TGTGCCAGCAGCCCACAGGGTTGGGAGACCCAGTACTTC
CDR3 protein: CASSPQGWETQYF
V gene: TRBV7-8
D gene: .
clone size: .
J gene: TRBJ2-5